These 15 T cell receptor beta chains share one sample of origin, sequenced in a study of T cells in Graves' hyperthyroidism and ophthalmopathy. There were TCR beta CDR3 regions amplified from RNA transcripts. HTBI primers drove first-round RT-PCR of the TCR CDR3. TCRdb independently ran MiXCR on the multiplex PCR reads; one entry per CDR3 protein. The profile covers approximately 600,000 distinct CDR3 sequences, with approximately 15% appearing a single time and roughly 7.7% taken by the ten largest. Sequencing used blood. The receptor set was obtained from a woman under 30 with Graves' ophthalmopathy.

This clonotype was recorded at least ten times. The rearrangement links TRBV24-1 to TRBJ2-3; the D is unclear. The germline gives CDR1 KGHDR, CDR2 SFDVKD. Trimming cost V 6 bases and J 2 bases, with 17 bases left between them. This CDR3 spans 16 amino acids. The CDR3 spells CATSQFGVEDTDTQYF. The CDR3 DNA follows: TGTGCCACCAGTCAGTTTGGGGTCGAGGACACAGATACGCAGTATTTT.

In this sample, this clonotype turned up a few times. V usage is TRBV29-1 and J usage is TRBJ2-3, with TRBD2 as a possible D gene (5 bases). Germline V CDR1 and CDR2: SQVTM, ANQGSEA. This CDR3 has 14 amino acids. V gave up 0 bases and J gave up 1 base, with 8 bases separating them. The DNA for the CDR3 is TGCAGCGTTGAAGATTTCGGGGGCACAGATACGCAGTATTTT. Translating gives CSVEDFGGTDTQYF.

This clonotype was seen many times. The rearrangement joins TRBV19 to TRBJ2-7; 7 bases map to TRBD1. Germline CDR1 and CDR2: LNHDA and SQIVND (reference sequence). This CDR3 has 13 residues. Trimming removed 8 bases from V and 6 bases from J; junction bases left unmatched: 10. The CDR3 DNA reads TGTGCCAGTGACACGGGACAGCGGTCCGAGCAGTACTTC. Protein product: CASDTGQRSEQYF.

The chain has TRBV19 and TRBJ2-1; no firm D call. The V gene lost 3 bases and the J gene lost 0 bases, with 9 bases spanning the gap. This CDR3 is 15 amino acids long. Germline CDR1 reads LNHDA; CDR2 reads SQIVND (reference sequence). CDR3 coding DNA: TGTGCCAGTAGTATCTCGAGGAGCTCCTACAATGAGCAGTTCTTC. Protein sequence: CASSISRSSYNEQFF.

With regard to this clonotype: A much larger clonotype is one base distant, so this may be a read error. The chain combines TRBV6-2 or TRBV6-3 with TRBJ1-4; 9 positions match TRBD1. There are 16 residues in the CDR3. Per germline, CDR1 MNHEY and CDR2 SVGEGT. In nucleotides, the CDR3 is TGTGCCAGCAGTTTATTCACAGGGGGCGAAGGCGAAAAACTGTCTTTT. Its translation: CASSLFTGGEGEKLSF.

This clonotype was detected ten times or more. The chain is built from TRBV7-3 and TRBJ2-5; TRBD1 or TRBD2 may be the D gene (6 bases each). CDR1 is SGHTA and CDR2 is FQGTGA in the germline V gene. V lost 2 bases, J lost 5 bases, and 12 bases lay in between. CDR3 size: 14 residues. The CDR3 here is CASSLSGAGETQYF. In nucleotides, the CDR3 is TGTGCCAGCAGCTTATCAGGGGCGGGGGAGACCCAGTACTTC.

This clonotype has more than one count but fewer than ten. V usage is TRBV19 and J usage is TRBJ1-5; D might be TRBD1 (5 bases). The V end was cut by 3 bases, the J end by 4 bases, with 16 bases between. The CDR3 is made up of 16 amino acids. Germline V gene sequence: CDR1 LNHDA, CDR2 SQIVND (reference sequence). As DNA, the CDR3 is TGTGCCAGTAGTATGGTATTAGGGGCCGAAAATCAGCCCCAGCATTTT. Protein product: CASSMVLGAENQPQHF. The full variable domain, rest sourced from reference TRBV19 and TRBJ1-5, is DGGITQSPKYLFRKEGQNVTLSCEQNLNHDAMYWYRQDPGQGLRLIYYSQIVNDFQKGDIAEGYSVSREKKESFPLTVTSAQKNPTAFYLCASSMVLGAENQPQHFGDGTRLSIL.

This clonotype was seen at least ten times. CDR3 amino acids: CASSHPPGQDEETQYF. The CDR3 region has the DNA TGTGCCAGCAGCCACCCTCCGGGACAGGACGAAGAGACCCAGTACTTC. The chain has TRBV7-3 and TRBJ2-5; 8 bases line up with TRBD1. The CDR3 is 16 amino acids. Germline CDR1 SGHTA, CDR2 FQGTGA. The junction had 11 bases not matched to a gene; V was cut back by 5 bases and J by 3 bases.

This chain connects TRBV30 to TRBJ1-1; 12 positions match TRBD1. The CDR3 is made up of 17 amino acids. CDR1 is GTSNPN and CDR2 is SVGIG in the germline V gene (reference sequence). V dropped 5 bases and J dropped 1; count of bases not matched to a gene: 11. CDR3 sequence (DNA): TGTGCCTGGGGAAACCGGGACAGGGGGCTCCGGAACACTGAAGCTTTCTTT. It codes for CAWGNRDRGLRNTEAFF.

The chain is built from TRBV25-1 and TRBJ2-1, with TRBD2 identical over 14 bases. The trim removed 1 base at V and 0 bases at J, leaving 5 bases unmatched. The CDR3 is 19 residues long. In germline, CDR1 is MGHDK, CDR2 SYGVNS. CDR3 bases: TGTGCCAGCAGTGAATGGACTAGCGGGAGGCGAAGCTCCTACAATGAGCAGTTCTTC. Protein: CASSEWTSGRRSSYNEQFF.

This clonotype showed up many times. The rearrangement links TRBV20-1 to TRBJ2-5; 7 bases are a match to TRBD1. V gave up 5 bases and J gave up 0 bases; unmatched junction bases: 21. Germline V lookup: CDR1 DFQATT, CDR2 SNEGSKA (reference sequence). This CDR3 spans 19 amino acids. In DNA, the CDR3 is TGCAGTGCTCCACGGCGTGGAATTCCGGGACAGCCGTACCAAGAGACCCAGTACTTC. Translated: CSAPRRGIPGQPYQETQYF.

The genes are TRBV4-1 and TRBJ2-3; D may match TRBD1 or TRBD2 (5 bases each). CDR1 is MGHRA and CDR2 is YSYEKL in the germline V gene. Trimming removed 10 bases at V and 4 bases at J, with 24 bases between. The CDR3 totals 16 residues. The CDR3 is CATFGSGTLGADTQYF. The DNA of the CDR3 is TGCGCCACCTTCGGCTCCGGGACGCTCGGGGCAGATACGCAGTATTTT.

This clonotype was recorded at least ten times. The chain has TRBV11-2 and TRBJ2-5; D might be TRBD1 (6 bases). Germline V gene sequence: CDR1 SGHAT, CDR2 FQNNGV. The CDR3 covers 17 residues. The ends were cut back, 2 bases at V and 3 bases at J, with 19 bases in the middle. CDR3 residues: CASSLRLQGPLEETQYF. The CDR3 nucleotides read TGTGCCAGCAGCTTAAGGTTACAGGGTCCCCTAGAAGAGACCCAGTACTTC.

This clonotype was seen ten or more times. V usage is TRBV6-2 or TRBV6-3 and J usage is TRBJ2-2, with D tentatively TRBD1 (6 bases). The CDR3 covers 16 residues. The V gene lost 3 bases and the J gene lost 5 bases, with 16 bases spanning the gap. The germline gives CDR1 MNHEY, CDR2 SVGEGT. CDR3 nucleotide sequence: TGTGCCAGCAGTTATGGACAGACAGGAAAGACCGGGGAGCTGTTTTTT. Translated: CASSYGQTGKTGELFF.

This clonotype showed up many times. This chain uses TRBV2 with TRBJ1-1; D is perhaps TRBD1 (6 bases). The CDR3 is 14 amino acids. The germline CDR1 and CDR2 sequences are SNHLY and FYNNEI. Trimming left V 0 bases short and J 4 bases short, with 9 bases between. The CDR3 protein is CASSEAEGGTEAFF. The CDR3 DNA reads TGTGCCAGCAGTGAAGCTGAAGGGGGCACTGAAGCTTTCTTT.